The source of this T cell receptor beta chain is a study of blood T cell repertoires in COVID-19. Clones were read by immunoSEQ multiplex PCR, and TCRdb kept only the in-frame ones, dropping some. In the table there are about 180,000 clones, about 81% of which are singletons. The germline CDR1 and CDR2 sequences are MDHEN and SYDVKM. J lost 5 bases, V lost 1 base, and 10 bases had no gene match. The CDR3 spans 18 residues. V and J are TRBV28 and TRBJ2-2; 10 nucleotides agree with TRBD2. Sequencing input: peripheral blood. This TCR was sampled from a woman over 75 with COVID-19, enrolled during active disease. This chain's CDR3 is CASSLFGGSGRATGELFF. The DNA of the CDR3 is TGTGCCAGCAGTTTATTCGGAGGAAGCGGGAGGGCAACCGGGGAGCTGTTTTTT.